This T cell receptor (beta chain) was recorded in a study of blood T cell repertoires in COVID-19. At the level of the study: The United States, Italy and Spain were the sources of the acute and convalescent COVID-19 samples.

There are 13 residues in the CDR3. The ends were cut back, 6 bases at V and 10 bases at J, with 16 bases in the middle. The germline CDR1 and CDR2 sequences are MNHEY and SVGAGI. The table came from immunoSEQ multiplex PCR; TCRdb's copy has only in-frame clones and leaves some out. The table lists roughly 240,000 clones, about 89% of them singletons, with approximately 1.5% in the top ten. Material for sequencing was peripheral blood. This sequence joins TRBV6-5 and TRBJ2-1, with D possibly TRBD2 on 6 matching bases. The TCR originated in a woman aged 55 to 70 who had recovered from COVID-19. The CDR3 is CASRGGRGREQFF. CDR3 DNA: TGTGCCAGCAGGGGAGGACGGGGTAGAGAGCAGTTCTTC.